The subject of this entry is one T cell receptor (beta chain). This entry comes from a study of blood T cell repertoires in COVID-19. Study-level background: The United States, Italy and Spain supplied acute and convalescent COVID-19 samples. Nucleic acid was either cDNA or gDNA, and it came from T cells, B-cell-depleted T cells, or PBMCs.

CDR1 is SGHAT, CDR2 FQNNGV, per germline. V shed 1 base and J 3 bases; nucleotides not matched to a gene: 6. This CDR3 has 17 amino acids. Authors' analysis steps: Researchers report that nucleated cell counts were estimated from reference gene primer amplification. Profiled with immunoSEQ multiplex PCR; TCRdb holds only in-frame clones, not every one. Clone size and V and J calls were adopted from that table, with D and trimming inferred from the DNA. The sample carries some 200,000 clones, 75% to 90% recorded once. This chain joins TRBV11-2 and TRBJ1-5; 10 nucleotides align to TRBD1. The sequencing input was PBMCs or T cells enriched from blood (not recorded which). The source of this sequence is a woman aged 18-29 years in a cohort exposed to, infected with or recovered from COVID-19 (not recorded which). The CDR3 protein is CASSLGQGADSNQPQHF. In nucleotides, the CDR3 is TGTGCCAGCAGCTTAGGACAGGGGGCCGATTCCAATCAGCCCCAGCATTTT.